The 23 T cell receptor beta chains below all came from one sample that was sequenced in a study of beta chain features in type 1 diabetes. Reverse transcription of all isolated RNA meant that expressed TCRB transcripts were sequenced. The protocol was immunoSEQ multiplex PCR, while the TCRdb copy is restricted to in-frame clones and leaves out a portion. The sample consists of a few hundred thousand clones, roughly 15% of them appearing once. Source material: naive CD4+ T cells from blood. The receptors were gathered from a woman aged 18 to 35 in good health.

Note on this clone: The junction departs from germline at one end; a sequencing error may be responsible. V and J are TRBV7-7 and TRBJ2-1; the D gene is possibly TRBD1 (6 bases). The CDR3 runs 13 residues. Germline CDR1 SSHAT, CDR2 FNYEAQ (reference sequence). The DNA for the CDR3 is TGTGCTAGCAGCCCACAGGGATACAATGAGCAGTTCTTC. The encoded protein is CASSPQGYNEQFF.

This clone was counted only a few times. The V and J genes are TRBV20-1 and TRBJ1-2, with D perhaps TRBD1 (5 bases). Germline V CDR1 and CDR2: DFQATT, SNEGSKA (reference sequence). Deletions cut 6 bases from V and 6 bases from J, with 11 bases between. The CDR3 is 11 residues long. CDR3 DNA: TGCAGTGCCGGGTGGGGGGATGGCTACACCTTC. It yields the protein CSAGWGDGYTF.

This chain joins TRBV11-1 and TRBJ2-1, with D possibly being TRBD2 (6 bases). V was trimmed by 1 base and J by 14 bases, leaving 15 bases between them. The CDR3 is 13 residues long. Germline V gene lookup returns CDR1 SGHAT and CDR2 FQDESV (reference sequence). In nucleotides, the CDR3 is TGTGCCAGCAGCTTAGTTCCGGCGGGAACTAAGTTCTTC. The encoded protein is CASSLVPAGTKFF.

This chain links TRBV5-1 with TRBJ1-1; D gene uncertain. V was cut by 2 bases and J by 1 base, with 9 bases left in between. Germline CDR1 reads SGHRS; CDR2 reads YFSETQ. There are 14 residues in the CDR3. For the CDR3, the DNA is TGCGCCAGCAGCTTCGGGATCCAGAACACTGAAGCTTTCTTT. Its protein is CASSFGIQNTEAFF. The whole variable domain, filled in from reference TRBV5-1 and TRBJ1-1, reads KAGVTQTPRYLIKTRGQQVTLSCSPISGHRSVSWYQQTPGQGLQFLFEYFSETQRNKGNFPGRFSGRQFSNSRSEMNVSTLELGDSALYLCASSFGIQNTEAFFGQGTRLTVV.

This rearrangement joins TRBV30 to TRBJ2-7; TRBD2 agrees at 10 bases. The junction had 12 bases not matched to a gene; V was cut back by 4 bases and J by 3 bases. Looked up from germline, CDR1 is GTSNPN and CDR2 is SVGIG (reference sequence). The CDR3 spans 16 residues. The CDR3 DNA sequence: TGTGCCTGGAAGCGGGAGGGAGACTTCATTTTCTACGAGCAGTACTTC. Encoded protein: CAWKREGDFIFYEQYF.

This clone was seen a handful of times. The chain employs TRBV2 and TRBJ2-1, with 13 bases aligning to TRBD2. Germline CDR1 is SNHLY and CDR2 is FYNNEI. The CDR3 contains 16 residues. J lost 7 bases, V lost 2 bases, and 5 bases had no gene match. CDR3 amino acids: CASSERLAGGGNEQFF. The DNA for the CDR3 is TGTGCCAGCAGTGAACGACTAGCGGGAGGAGGGAATGAGCAGTTCTTC.

The chain links TRBV5-1 to TRBJ2-3, with a tentative D call TRBD1 (5 bases). Germline lookup yields CDR1 SGHRS and CDR2 YFSETQ. Trimming cost V 4 bases and J 0 bases, with 9 bases left between them. The CDR3 runs to 14 residues. CDR3 loop: CASSRRDSTDTQYF. The CDR3 DNA sequence: TGCGCCAGCAGCCGCAGGGATAGCACAGATACGCAGTATTTT.

This clone showed up just a few times. V and J are TRBV7-9 and TRBJ1-4; D possibly corresponds to TRBD1 (5 bases). The V end lost 1 base, the J end lost 7 bases, and 13 bases lay between the germline ends. The germline gives CDR1 SEHNR, CDR2 FQNEAQ (reference sequence). This CDR3 is 15 amino acids long. The CDR3 DNA is TGTGCCAGCAGCTTAGATTCAGACAGAATTGAAAAACTGTTTTTT. Its translation is CASSLDSDRIEKLFF.

This clone has a handful of counts. The genes are TRBV29-1 and TRBJ1-5, with 10 bases lining up with TRBD1. V was pared by 5 bases and J by 7 bases, with 5 bases of the junction left unmatched. Germline CDR1 reads SQVTM; CDR2 reads ANQGSEA. This CDR3 spans 13 amino acids. The CDR3 sequence is CSVRTGGIQPQHF. The CDR3 DNA is TGCAGCGTTCGGACAGGGGGAATACAGCCCCAGCATTTT.

Only a few counts were recorded for this clone. The chain links TRBV7-2 to TRBJ2-1, with 9 nucleotides matching TRBD2. Germline V CDR1 and CDR2: SGHTA, FQGNSA. The V segment lost 2 bases and the J segment 4 bases; nucleotides outside the gene matches: 3. The CDR3 covers 15 residues. CDR3 sequence reads: CASSLLAGNYNEQFF. CDR3 DNA: TGTGCCAGCAGCTTACTAGCGGGAAATTACAATGAGCAGTTCTTC. Full variable domain (outside the CDR3, taken from reference TRBV7-2 and TRBJ2-1): GAGVSQSPSNKVTEKGKDVELRCDPISGHTALYWYRQSLGQGLEFLIYFQGNSAPDKSGLPSDRFSAERTGGSVSTLTIQRTQQEDSAVYLCASSLLAGNYNEQFFGPGTRLTVL.

This clone was detected only a few times. This chain uses TRBV19 with TRBJ2-3, with TRBD2 as a possible D gene (5 bases). The CDR3 totals 13 residues. The V gene lost 10 bases and the J gene lost 8 bases, with 19 bases spanning the gap. Germline V gives CDR1 LNHDA, CDR2 SQIVND (reference sequence). In nucleotides, the CDR3 is TGTGCCACCGACCAATCTCCACGGGGTACGCAGTATTTT. It encodes CATDQSPRGTQYF. The full variable domain, rest sourced from reference TRBV19 and TRBJ2-3, is DGGITQSPKYLFRKEGQNVTLSCEQNLNHDAMYWYRQDPGQGLRLIYYSQIVNDFQKGDIAEGYSVSREKKESFPLTVTSAQKNPTAFYLCATDQSPRGTQYFGPGTRLTVL.

This clone has a handful of counts. V gene TRBV29-1 combines with J gene TRBJ2-7; D is perhaps TRBD1 (5 bases). Germline CDR1 and CDR2: SQVTM and ANQGSEA. The V end was cut by 8 bases, the J end by 0 bases, with 20 bases between. The CDR3 is 15 residues long. As DNA, the CDR3 is TGCAGCACCTCAAAGGGGCAGGGAAACTCCTACGAGCAGTACTTC. Its protein product is CSTSKGQGNSYEQYF.

The CDR3 DNA is TGTGCCAGCAGTTTAGGGGCGAGCTCCTACAATGAGCAGTTCTTC. Translated: CASSLGASSYNEQFF. The chain combines TRBV27 with TRBJ2-1, with D perhaps matching TRBD1 (5 bases). V was shortened by 2 bases and J by 0 bases, with 8 bases between the two germline ends. Germline loops: CDR1 MNHEY, CDR2 SMNVEV (reference sequence). The CDR3 extends over 15 amino acids.

This clone was seen more than once but under ten times. This chain joins TRBV4-1 and TRBJ2-6; TRBD1 aligns across 7 bases. Trimming cost V 3 bases and J 4 bases; bases outside gene matches: 6. The germline V gene encodes CDR1 MGHRA and CDR2 YSYEKL. The CDR3 totals 16 residues. Here the CDR3 reads CASSHPDRAGANVLTF. In DNA form, the CDR3 reads TGCGCCAGCAGCCACCCAGACAGGGCCGGGGCCAACGTCCTGACTTTC.

Concerning this clone itself: The same CDR3 is also encoded by other DNA sequences in this sample. The gene calls are TRBV6-5 and TRBJ1-2; 11 bases map to TRBD1. After removal of 0 bases from V and 4 bases from J, the junction contained 1 base not matched to a gene. CDR3 length: 15 residues. Germline CDR1 is MNHEY and CDR2 is SVGAGI. CDR3 region: CASSYSGQGGYGYTF. In nucleotides, the CDR3 is TGTGCCAGCAGTTACTCGGGACAGGGGGGCTATGGCTACACCTTC.

This clone was found a few times. The chain couples TRBV19 to TRBJ1-2; D is possibly TRBD1 (5 bases). Per the germline V gene, CDR1 is LNHDA and CDR2 is SQIVND (reference sequence). The CDR3 is 13 amino acids. V lost 5 bases and J lost 4, with 11 bases in between. The CDR3, as DNA: TGTGCCAGTAGTGTCGACAGATTCTATGGCTACACCTTC. Translation gives CASSVDRFYGYTF.

This clone was detected only a few times. This chain uses TRBV6-1 with TRBJ2-1, with unresolved D. The CDR3 sequence is 13 residues long. The germline V and J ends were trimmed by 3 bases and 12 bases, with 15 bases remaining between them. In germline, CDR1 is MNHNS, CDR2 SASEGT. The CDR3 nucleotides read TGTGCCAGCAGTGAGAACCCGACATTACGGCAGTTCTTC. Its protein is CASSENPTLRQFF.

The rearrangement links TRBV7-9 to TRBJ2-2, with 10 nucleotides matching TRBD1. Germline-derived CDR1 and CDR2 are SEHNR and FQNEAQ (reference sequence). Unmatched junction bases numbered 11, after V lost 3 bases and J lost 4 bases. The CDR3 extends over 18 amino acids. For the CDR3, the DNA is TGTGCCAGCAGCTTCGTCTTAGGGACAGGGGTTATCACCGGGGAGCTGTTTTTT. This sequence encodes CASSFVLGTGVITGELFF.

This clone showed up just a few times. The chain employs TRBV29-1 and TRBJ1-1, with 8 bases fitting TRBD1. CDR3 size: 14 residues. Germline V lookup: CDR1 SQVTM, CDR2 ANQGSEA. Losses at the gene ends were 0 bases for V and 6 bases for J; bases not matched to a gene: 6. CDR3: CSVEDQGQAPEAFF. The CDR3 nucleotides are TGCAGCGTTGAAGATCAGGGACAGGCTCCTGAAGCTTTCTTT.

This clone was detected only a few times. J is TRBJ2-7 and V is TRBV9, with TRBD1 identical over 9 bases. CDR1 and CDR2 from the germline V gene are SGDLS and YYNGEE. V lost 7 bases to trimming and J lost 4 bases; unmatched junction nucleotides: 6. This CDR3 has 13 amino acids. The DNA for the CDR3 is TGTGCCAGCGGACGGGACAGGGAATACGAGCAGTACTTC. Translated: CASGRDREYEQYF.

The J gene is TRBJ2-6, the V gene TRBV23-1; D is undetermined. TRBV23-1 is flagged as an ORF with uncertain function. The CDR3 has 16 residues. Trimming stripped 2 bases from V and 4 bases from J, with 12 bases between. The CDR3 loop is CASSQLVLAGANVLTF. CDR3 in DNA: TGCGCCAGCAGTCAACTCGTTTTAGCCGGGGCCAACGTCCTGACTTTC.

The chain recombines TRBV7-8 with TRBJ2-1; 9 positions match TRBD2. CDR1 and CDR2 from the germline V gene are SGHVS and FQNEAQ. The V gene end was trimmed by 1 base and the J gene end by 8 bases; junction bases not matched to a gene: 9. The CDR3 spans 16 residues. CDR3 sequence reads: CASSLEAAGGPYEQFF. For the CDR3, the DNA is TGTGCCAGCAGCTTAGAGGCGGCGGGAGGGCCATATGAGCAGTTCTTC.

This clone was seen a few times. This chain joins TRBV12-5 and TRBJ2-3, with 9 positions matching TRBD1. Per germline, CDR1 LGHNT and CDR2 FRNRAP. Unmatched junction bases numbered 9, after V lost 5 bases and J lost 6 bases. The CDR3 has 15 amino acids. CDR3 residues: CASGRPGQGSDTQYF. In nucleotides, the CDR3 is TGTGCTAGTGGTCGCCCCGGACAGGGGTCGGATACGCAGTATTTT.